This T cell receptor (beta chain) comes out of a study of Graves' ophthalmopathy and Graves' hyperthyroidism. Study-wide context: Ahead of any treatment, peripheral blood was obtained at the initial diagnosis.

Beta-chain TCR CDR3 regions were amplified from RNA transcripts. Second-round multiplex PCR followed a first-round RT-PCR using HTBI primers. TCRdb reprocessed the multiplex PCR reads via MiXCR and lists one record per CDR3 protein. The sample includes approximately 700,000 distinct CDR3 sequences, under 50% of them seen just once. Germline lookup yields CDR1 ENHRY and CDR2 SYGVKD. This CDR3 is built from 12 residues. Trimming stripped 0 bases from V and 9 bases from J, with 3 bases between. Sequencing was carried out using peripheral blood. V gene TRBV10-3 combines with J gene TRBJ1-6; D call uncertain. This receptor was obtained from an adult man with Graves' ophthalmopathy. CDR3 nucleotides: TGTGCCATCAGTGAGTCGACTTCACCCCTCCACTTT. Residues: CAISESTSPLHF.